The rows below give T cell receptor beta chains drawn from one sample of a study of post-analysis software for immune sequencing data. TCRdb used MiXCR to reprocess the PCR reads, holding one entry per CDR3 protein. The sample holds about 160,000 distinct CDR3 sequences, under 40% seen once. The material was blood, obtained after autologous hematopoietic stem cell transplantation. These receptors were obtained from a girl aged 10 to 17 with multiple sclerosis. Both conserved end residues are part of each CDR3. The order of the fields is CDR3 DNA, CDR3 protein, V gene, J gene, clone size, D gene. The D gene is left open where the match is weak. The size entry is marked missing in some rows and otherwise reads once, few, many or a size class.

CDR3 DNA: TGCGCCAGCAGCAACAGTGGGTTTGATTCACCCCTCCACTTT; CDR3 protein: CASSNSGFDSPLHF; V gene: TRBV5-1; J gene: TRBJ1-6; clone size: many; D gene: -
CDR3 DNA: TGTGCCATCAGTGAACTGGGACTTCCGGGCACCCTCCACTTT; CDR3 protein: CAISELGLPGTLHF; V gene: TRBV10-3; J gene: TRBJ1-6; clone size: few; D gene: -
CDR3 DNA: TGTGCCACCAGCTTGCGGGGATCTGGCGGGCCCCTCACAGATACGCAGTATTTT; CDR3 protein: CATSLRGSGGPLTDTQYF; V gene: TRBV15; J gene: TRBJ2-3; clone size: few; D gene: -
CDR3 DNA: TGTGCCAGCAGTTTTCACCGATGGGGGAGCCTCACTGAAGCTTTCTTT; CDR3 protein: CASSFHRWGSLTEAFF; V gene: TRBV6-5; J gene: TRBJ1-1; clone size: many; D gene: -
CDR3 DNA: TGTGCCAGCAGCTTAGAAGGTGGGCGGGAGGGATACAATGAGCAGTTCTTC; CDR3 protein: CASSLEGGREGYNEQFF; V gene: TRBV7-3; J gene: TRBJ2-1; clone size: -; D gene: TRBD2
CDR3 DNA: TGTGCCAGCAGTGGGCTCATGAACACTGAAGCTTTCTTT; CDR3 protein: CASSGLMNTEAFF; V gene: TRBV2; J gene: TRBJ1-1; clone size: -; D gene: -
CDR3 DNA: TGCGGCGCCCCCGAACAGGGGCAGCGTGGCTACACCTTC; CDR3 protein: CGAPEQGQRGYTF; V gene: TRBV29-1; J gene: TRBJ1-2; clone size: -; D gene: TRBD1
CDR3 DNA: TGCAGTGGAGACACTCTACTTATCAATGAGCAGTTCTTC; CDR3 protein: CSGDTLLINEQFF; V gene: TRBV20-1; J gene: TRBJ2-1; clone size: -; D gene: -
CDR3 DNA: TGTGCCAGCAGTTTCGTAGGCCCACAAGAGACCCAGTACTTC; CDR3 protein: CASSFVGPQETQYF; V gene: TRBV12-3/TRBV12-4; J gene: TRBJ2-5; clone size: -; D gene: -
CDR3 DNA: TGCGCCAGCAGCTTGGGCGAGACAGGGGGCGTCAAAAACATTCAGTACTTC; CDR3 protein: CASSLGETGGVKNIQYF; V gene: TRBV5-1; J gene: TRBJ2-4; clone size: -; D gene: TRBD1
CDR3 DNA: TGCAGTGCCTTACAGGCCGCCGGGGTCACCCAGTACTTC; CDR3 protein: CSALQAAGVTQYF; V gene: TRBV20-1; J gene: TRBJ2-5; clone size: once; D gene: -
CDR3 DNA: TGTGCCAGCTCACCGGAGGACGGGGCTGAAGCTTTCTTT; CDR3 protein: CASSPEDGAEAFF; V gene: TRBV18; J gene: TRBJ1-1; clone size: -; D gene: -
CDR3 DNA: TGCGCCAGCAGCCCGGACAGCGCCCCAGATACGCAGTATTTT; CDR3 protein: CASSPDSAPDTQYF; V gene: TRBV5-1; J gene: TRBJ2-3; clone size: -; D gene: -
CDR3 DNA: TGCAGTGCTAGGTCACTCTCGGACAGGGAGCTGTTTTTT; CDR3 protein: CSARSLSDRELFF; V gene: TRBV20-1; J gene: TRBJ2-2; clone size: few; D gene: -
CDR3 DNA: TGCGCCAGCAGCCGATGGACAGGCGGCAATGAGCAGTTCTTC; CDR3 protein: CASSRWTGGNEQFF; V gene: TRBV4-3; J gene: TRBJ2-1; clone size: -; D gene: TRBD1
CDR3 DNA: TGTGCCAGCAGCCCGACAGGGGATATCTATGGCTACACCTTC; CDR3 protein: CASSPTGDIYGYTF; V gene: TRBV3-1; J gene: TRBJ1-2; clone size: -; D gene: TRBD1
CDR3 DNA: TGTGCCAGCATGGACTCTGGAAACACCATATATTTT; CDR3 protein: CASMDSGNTIYF; V gene: TRBV3-1; J gene: TRBJ1-3; clone size: few; D gene: -
CDR3 DNA: TGTGCCAGCAGTGAAGTTCCGGGGTTCGTTAGCACAGATACGCAGTATTTT; CDR3 protein: CASSEVPGFVSTDTQYF; V gene: TRBV2; J gene: TRBJ2-3; clone size: -; D gene: -
CDR3 DNA: TGTGCCAGCACCATAGCGGGAGCGAACACCGGGGAGCTGTTTTTT; CDR3 protein: CASTIAGANTGELFF; V gene: TRBV7-9; J gene: TRBJ2-2; clone size: -; D gene: TRBD2
CDR3 DNA: TGTGCCACCAGCAGAGTTGCGGGTCGGGAGACCCAGTACTTC; CDR3 protein: CATSRVAGRETQYF; V gene: TRBV15; J gene: TRBJ2-5; clone size: -; D gene: -
CDR3 DNA: TGCGCCAGCAGCCATGACAGGGTGGAGGCCCAGTACTTC; CDR3 protein: CASSHDRVEAQYF; V gene: TRBV5-1; J gene: TRBJ2-5; clone size: few; D gene: TRBD1
CDR3 DNA: TGTGCCAGCAGTGAACGGGGGGAGTCTAGTGAGCAGTTCTTC; CDR3 protein: CASSERGESSEQFF; V gene: TRBV6-1; J gene: TRBJ2-1; clone size: few; D gene: TRBD2
CDR3 DNA: TGTGCCAGCAGTGTAGGTCCAGCAGGGGGTAACTATGGCTACACCTTC; CDR3 protein: CASSVGPAGGNYGYTF; V gene: TRBV12-3/TRBV12-4; J gene: TRBJ1-2; clone size: few; D gene: TRBD1
CDR3 DNA: TGTGCCAGCAGCTTGGGTCCGGGACAGGGCTATGGCTACACCTTC; CDR3 protein: CASSLGPGQGYGYTF; V gene: TRBV7-2; J gene: TRBJ1-2; clone size: -; D gene: TRBD1
CDR3 DNA: TGTGCCAGCAGTTCCCCAGCAGAACCCCGGGATACGCAGTATTTT; CDR3 protein: CASSSPAEPRDTQYF; V gene: TRBV6-6; J gene: TRBJ2-3; clone size: few; D gene: -
CDR3 DNA: TGTGCCGGCAGTGTCGGGACTAGCGGTCCCTCTGGGGCCAACGTCCTGACTTTC; CDR3 protein: CAGSVGTSGPSGANVLTF; V gene: TRBV6-1; J gene: TRBJ2-6; clone size: -; D gene: TRBD2
CDR3 DNA: TGCAGTGCTAGAGACGAGACAGGGGGCGGCTATGAAAAACTGTTTTTT; CDR3 protein: CSARDETGGGYEKLFF; V gene: TRBV20-1; J gene: TRBJ1-4; clone size: -; D gene: TRBD1
CDR3 DNA: TGCAGCGTAGACCAAGGGGGTAACTATGGCTACACCTTC; CDR3 protein: CSVDQGGNYGYTF; V gene: TRBV29-1; J gene: TRBJ1-2; clone size: few; D gene: -
CDR3 DNA: TGTGCCAGCAGCCTTAACGGACAGGGGATCCGCACAGATACGCAGTATTTT; CDR3 protein: CASSLNGQGIRTDTQYF; V gene: TRBV7-2; J gene: TRBJ2-3; clone size: -; D gene: TRBD1
CDR3 DNA: TGTGCCACCAGCCGGGACAGGGGCTCCGGTGAAGCTTTCTTT; CDR3 protein: CATSRDRGSGEAFF; V gene: TRBV15; J gene: TRBJ1-1; clone size: many; D gene: TRBD1
CDR3 DNA: TGTGCCAGCAGTTATTCCGGACTGGTTAGCTCCTACGAGCAGTACTTC; CDR3 protein: CASSYSGLVSSYEQYF; V gene: TRBV6-2/TRBV6-3; J gene: TRBJ2-7; clone size: once; D gene: -
CDR3 DNA: TGTGCCAGCAGCCGGTTATTCGCCACCCACAATGAGCAGTTCTTC; CDR3 protein: CASSRLFATHNEQFF; V gene: TRBV14; J gene: TRBJ2-1; clone size: -; D gene: -
CDR3 DNA: TGTGCCAGCAGCCCCCTCGGACAGGGGAGGAACTATGGCTACACCTTC; CDR3 protein: CASSPLGQGRNYGYTF; V gene: TRBV11-3; J gene: TRBJ1-2; clone size: -; D gene: TRBD1
CDR3 DNA: TGTGCCAGCAGCAAAGGCCCCCCGACAGGGGAGTACGAGCAGTACTTC; CDR3 protein: CASSKGPPTGEYEQYF; V gene: TRBV21-1; J gene: TRBJ2-7; clone size: few; D gene: -
CDR3 DNA: TGCAGCGGCGGGACAGGGAACGACGAGCAGTACTTC; CDR3 protein: CSGGTGNDEQYF; V gene: TRBV29-1; J gene: TRBJ2-7; clone size: many; D gene: TRBD1
CDR3 DNA: TGTGCCAGCAGCAACAAAATCATGGGGCACGAGTTCTACAATGAGCAGTTCTTC; CDR3 protein: CASSNKIMGHEFYNEQFF; V gene: TRBV7-2; J gene: TRBJ2-1; clone size: -; D gene: -
CDR3 DNA: TGTGCCAGCAGCGCACGGACAGGGCCCTCTAGCAATCAGCCCCAGCATTTT; CDR3 protein: CASSARTGPSSNQPQHF; V gene: TRBV7-8; J gene: TRBJ1-5; clone size: -; D gene: TRBD1
CDR3 DNA: TGTGCCAGCAGTTTAATTACAGGTGGTTCACCCCTCCACTTT; CDR3 protein: CASSLITGGSPLHF; V gene: TRBV12-3/TRBV12-4; J gene: TRBJ1-6; clone size: few; D gene: -
CDR3 DNA: TGTGCCAGCAGGGGCAGTGCCTACGAGCAGTACTTC; CDR3 protein: CASRGSAYEQYF; V gene: TRBV2; J gene: TRBJ2-7; clone size: -; D gene: -
CDR3 DNA: TGTGCCAGCAGCAGGGACAGGGGAAGGGATGAGCAGTTCTTC; CDR3 protein: CASSRDRGRDEQFF; V gene: TRBV7-9; J gene: TRBJ2-1; clone size: few; D gene: TRBD1
CDR3 DNA: TGCGCCAGCAGCCGGGACAGGGCCGGGGCCAACGTCCTGACTTTC; CDR3 protein: CASSRDRAGANVLTF; V gene: TRBV4-1; J gene: TRBJ2-6; clone size: many; D gene: TRBD1
CDR3 DNA: TGTGCCAGCAGTTATCAGGGGGGCGGGGAGCTGTTTTTT; CDR3 protein: CASSYQGGGELFF; V gene: TRBV6-5; J gene: TRBJ2-2; clone size: few; D gene: -
CDR3 DNA: TGTGCCAGCACCTTCTCGGGGCCTGGGGCCAACGTCCTGACTTTC; CDR3 protein: CASTFSGPGANVLTF; V gene: TRBV13; J gene: TRBJ2-6; clone size: -; D gene: -
CDR3 DNA: TGTGCCAGCAGCGGACAGAACACCGGGGAGCTGTTTTTT; CDR3 protein: CASSGQNTGELFF; V gene: TRBV9; J gene: TRBJ2-2; clone size: -; D gene: -
CDR3 DNA: TGTGCCAGCAGTGGGACTAGCACAGATACGCAGTATTTT; CDR3 protein: CASSGTSTDTQYF; V gene: TRBV12-3/TRBV12-4; J gene: TRBJ2-3; clone size: many; D gene: -
CDR3 DNA: TGTGCCAGCAGATTTCCCGGGGGTGGAACTAGCGGGAGGGCCTACGAGCAGTACTTC; CDR3 protein: CASRFPGGGTSGRAYEQYF; V gene: TRBV6-1; J gene: TRBJ2-7; clone size: few; D gene: TRBD2
CDR3 DNA: TGTGCCAGCAGCAGAAGGACAGGGACGGACACTGAAGCTTTCTTT; CDR3 protein: CASSRRTGTDTEAFF; V gene: TRBV6-5; J gene: TRBJ1-1; clone size: many; D gene: TRBD1
CDR3 DNA: TGTGCCAGCAGTCCTCAGGGGGTACCCTACGAGCAGTACTTC; CDR3 protein: CASSPQGVPYEQYF; V gene: TRBV28; J gene: TRBJ2-7; clone size: -; D gene: TRBD1
CDR3 DNA: TGTGCCAGCAGCTTAGGGGTTTCGGACGGCCTCTACGAGCAGTACTTC; CDR3 protein: CASSLGVSDGLYEQYF; V gene: TRBV7-6; J gene: TRBJ2-7; clone size: few; D gene: -
CDR3 DNA: TGCGCCAGCAGCTCCTCACCGGGACCGCTGGGGGGTGGCTACACCTTC; CDR3 protein: CASSSSPGPLGGGYTF; V gene: TRBV5-1; J gene: TRBJ1-2; clone size: -; D gene: -
CDR3 DNA: TGTGCCAGCAGCTATGCGGGAGATGGTTACGAGCAGTACTTC; CDR3 protein: CASSYAGDGYEQYF; V gene: TRBV6-5; J gene: TRBJ2-7; clone size: -; D gene: TRBD2
CDR3 DNA: TGCGCCAGCAGCCCAAGGGGGGATCACTATGGCTACACCTTC; CDR3 protein: CASSPRGDHYGYTF; V gene: TRBV4-3; J gene: TRBJ1-2; clone size: few; D gene: -
CDR3 DNA: TGTGCCAGCAGGGGGACAGGATTTAACTATGGCTACACCTTC; CDR3 protein: CASRGTGFNYGYTF; V gene: TRBV2; J gene: TRBJ1-2; clone size: -; D gene: TRBD1